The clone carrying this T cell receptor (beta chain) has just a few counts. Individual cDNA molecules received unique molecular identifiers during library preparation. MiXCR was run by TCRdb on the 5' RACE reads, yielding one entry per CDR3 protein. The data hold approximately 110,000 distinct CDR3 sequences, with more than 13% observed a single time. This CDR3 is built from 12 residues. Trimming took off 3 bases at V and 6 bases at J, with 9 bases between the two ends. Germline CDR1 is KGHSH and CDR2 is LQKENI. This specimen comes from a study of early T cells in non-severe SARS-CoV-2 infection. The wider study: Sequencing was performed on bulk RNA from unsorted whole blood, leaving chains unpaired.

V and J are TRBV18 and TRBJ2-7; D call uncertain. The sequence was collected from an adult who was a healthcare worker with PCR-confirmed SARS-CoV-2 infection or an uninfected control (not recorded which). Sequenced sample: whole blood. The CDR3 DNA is TGTGCCAGCTCACCGGGTTCGGGCGAGCAGTACTTC. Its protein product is CASSPGSGEQYF.